What follows are 19 T cell receptor beta chains derived from one specimen sequenced in a study of vaccination effects on CD4 cells after COVID-19. The data were produced by immunoSEQ multiplex PCR, yet TCRdb's version contains in-frame clones alone and is incomplete. The repertoire holds 30,000 to 40,000 clones, with around two thirds as singletons. Viral peptide pools were used in the ViraFEST assay to expand antigen-specific CD4+ T cells, and sequencing came afterward. The culture ran for 10 days before CD4+ T cells were isolated. Confirmation by PCR established that the person had SARS-CoV-2 infection between March and December 2020. These receptors' antigens are unknown. The material sequenced was CD4+ T cells from PBMCs cultured with a peptide pool, taken before COVID-19 vaccination. These TCRs come from a human donor who had a prior SARS-CoV-2 infection.

The chain is built from TRBV11-3 and TRBJ2-2; TRBD2 agrees at 7 bases. This CDR3 region has 16 residues. Germline assignment: CDR1 SGHNT and CDR2 YENEEA. The V gene end was trimmed by 0 bases and the J gene end by 1 base; junction bases not matched to a gene: 2. CDR3 amino acids: CASSLDGGRNTGELFF. For the CDR3, the DNA is TGTGCCAGCAGCTTAGACGGCGGGAGGAACACCGGGGAGCTGTTTTTT.

V gene TRBV5-1 combines with J gene TRBJ2-2; maybe TRBD1 (5 bases). Germline-derived CDR1 and CDR2 are SGHRS and YFSETQ. The CDR3 spans 14 residues. With 0 bases removed from V and 5 bases from J, the gap between germline ends came to 8 bases. As DNA, the CDR3 is TGCGCCAGCAGCTTGGAGCAGGGAACCGGGGAGCTGTTTTTT. The encoded protein is CASSLEQGTGELFF.

The rearrangement uses TRBV6-5 and TRBJ2-1, with D maybe TRBD1 (6 bases). Trimming stripped 8 bases from V and 1 base from J, with 15 bases between. The CDR3 is made up of 15 amino acids. CDR1 is MNHEY and CDR2 is SVGAGI in the germline V gene. The CDR3 DNA sequence: TGTGCCAGCGTTATAGGGGGTACTTCCTACAATGAGCAGTTCTTC. Translation gives CASVIGGTSYNEQFF.

This clone is medium-sized (0.01 to 0.1%) within its sample. The chain uses TRBV11-2 and TRBJ1-1, with 9 positions matching TRBD1. Germline loops: CDR1 SGHAT, CDR2 FQNNGV. Trimming took 5 bases from V and 4 from J; bases not matched to a gene: 8. This CDR3 contains 15 residues. The CDR3 DNA reads as TGTGCCAGCAGCCCAATGGGGACAGGGTTCACTGAAGCTTTCTTT. Residues: CASSPMGTGFTEAFF.

V usage is TRBV4-1 and J usage is TRBJ1-2; D not certain. Germline V CDR1 and CDR2: MGHRA, YSYEKL. The CDR3 extends over 17 amino acids. The V and J ends lost 0 bases and 8 bases respectively, with 22 bases between them. The CDR3 loop reads CASSQEGIGFNRGGYTF. In DNA form, the CDR3 reads TGCGCCAGCAGCCAAGAAGGGATTGGATTTAATCGCGGAGGCTACACCTTC.

This rearrangement joins TRBV5-8 to TRBJ1-1; D is ambiguous. The CDR3 runs 14 residues. Germline CDR1 is SGHTS and CDR2 is YDEGEE. With 4 bases removed from V and 1 base from J, the gap between germline ends came to 11 bases. In DNA, the CDR3 is TGTGCCAGCAGCCCCGCTGGCGGGAACACTGAAGCTTTCTTT. This translates into CASSPAGGNTEAFF.

V gene TRBV7-3 combines with J gene TRBJ2-1, with D hard to call. This CDR3 is 18 amino acids long. Germline loops: CDR1 SGHTA, CDR2 FQGTGA. Trimming shortened V by 5 bases and J by 0 bases, and 20 bases separated the two germline ends. The CDR3 sequence: CASSLRSGPFSSYNEQFF. For the CDR3, the DNA is TGTGCCAGCAGCCTTCGTTCCGGGCCCTTCAGCTCCTACAATGAGCAGTTCTTC.

This clone was recorded only once. The genes are TRBV28 and TRBJ1-3, with D possibly TRBD1 on 5 matching bases. V lost 3 bases to trimming and J lost 9 bases, with 15 bases between them. Germline V CDR1 and CDR2: MDHEN, SYDVKM. The CDR3 has 14 amino acids. CDR3 DNA: TGTGCCAGCAGTTTTACCTCTTACGGGGGCACCATATATTTT. Translating gives CASSFTSYGGTIYF.

The rearrangement links TRBV9 to TRBJ2-1; D is perhaps TRBD2 (5 bases). There are 13 residues in the CDR3. Germline CDR1 and CDR2: SGDLS and YYNGEE. Deletions cut 2 bases from V and 2 bases from J, with 5 bases between. CDR3 residues: CASSVGTYNEQFF. CDR3 nucleotide sequence: TGTGCCAGCAGCGTCGGGACCTACAATGAGCAGTTCTTC.

J is TRBJ1-6 and V is TRBV5-1; D is unresolved. The CDR3 spans 15 residues. V lost 5 bases, J lost 7 bases, and 16 bases lay in between. From germline, CDR1 is SGHRS and CDR2 YFSETQ. This CDR3 is CASSSSGLLNSPLHF. The CDR3 nucleotides read TGCGCCAGCAGTTCCTCCGGACTCCTAAATTCACCCCTCCACTTT.

The chain links TRBV7-3 to TRBJ1-3; maybe TRBD1 (6 bases). The CDR3 covers 15 residues. Germline assignment: CDR1 SGHTA and CDR2 FQGTGA. Trimming stripped 6 bases from V and 0 bases from J, with 12 bases between. The CDR3: CASSSTGSSGNTIYF. CDR3 coding DNA: TGTGCCAGCAGTTCGACAGGAAGCTCTGGAAACACCATATATTTT.

This chain links TRBV2 with TRBJ1-5; D remains ambiguous. CDR1 and CDR2 (germline): SNHLY, FYNNEI. V was trimmed by 5 bases and J by 4 bases, leaving 12 bases between them. The length of the CDR3 is 14 residues. The CDR3 here is CASSYRAPNQPQHF. DNA for the CDR3: TGTGCCAGCAGTTACCGGGCCCCAAATCAGCCCCAGCATTTT.

The genes are TRBV12-3 or TRBV12-4 and TRBJ1-4, with D possibly TRBD1 on 5 matching bases. The CDR3 runs to 13 residues. The V end lost 6 bases, the J end lost 7 bases, and 12 bases lay between the germline ends. Here the CDR3 reads CASSPHRSEKLFF. In DNA, the CDR3 is TGTGCCAGCAGCCCCCACAGGAGTGAAAAACTGTTTTTT.

This clone was counted only a few times. This chain joins TRBV10-3 and TRBJ2-7; D is ambiguous. The V end lost 0 bases, the J end lost 4 bases, and 4 bases lay between the germline ends. The CDR3 length is 12 residues. Germline lookup yields CDR1 ENHRY and CDR2 SYGVKD. CDR3 coding DNA: TGTGCCATCAGTGAGTCCCGATACGAGCAGTACTTC. The encoded protein is CAISESRYEQYF.

The gene calls are TRBV2 and TRBJ2-1; perhaps D is TRBD1 or TRBD2 (5 bases each). V gave up 4 bases and J gave up 7 bases, with 20 bases separating them. CDR1 is SNHLY, CDR2 FYNNEI, per germline. CDR3 length equals 16 residues. The CDR3 sequence: CASSAPGTQPRNEQFF. The CDR3 DNA is TGTGCCAGCAGTGCCCCCGGGACCCAACCGAGGAATGAGCAGTTCTTC.

This clone showed up just once. The chain couples TRBV3-1 (or the pseudogene TRBV3-2) to TRBJ2-7; D call uncertain. V lost 1 base and J 5 bases, leaving 9 bases between the germline ends. The CDR3 contains 13 residues. Germline assignment: CDR1 LGHDT and CDR2 YNNKEL (reference sequence). The CDR3 reads CASSQGWVHEQYF. In DNA, the CDR3 is TGTGCCAGCAGCCAAGGTTGGGTCCACGAGCAGTACTTC.

The chain recombines TRBV6-2 or TRBV6-3 with TRBJ1-2, with D hard to call. The CDR3 loop spans 15 amino acids. CDR1 is MNHEY, CDR2 SVGEGT, per germline. Between the trimmed V and J ends, which lost 0 bases and 3 bases, there was a span of 11 bases. The CDR3 here is CASSYSPDLDYGYTF. The CDR3 nucleotides read TGTGCCAGCAGTTACTCCCCGGACTTAGACTATGGCTACACCTTC.

V is TRBV12-3 or TRBV12-4 and J is TRBJ1-1; possibly TRBD1 for D (5 bases). The CDR3 is 13 amino acids. V was clipped by 6 bases and J by 3 bases, with 11 bases between them. The DNA for the CDR3 is TGTGCCAGCAGAACGACAGAATACACTGAAGCTTTCTTT. It codes for CASRTTEYTEAFF.

The CDR3, as DNA: TGTGCCAGCAGCTCAACTAGATTGTCCGCGGTAAACCAAGAGACCCAGTACTTC. It translates to CASSSTRLSAVNQETQYF. This chain uses TRBV7-3 with TRBJ2-5, with D perhaps TRBD2 (5 bases). This CDR3 comprises 18 residues. Germline values: CDR1 SGHTA, CDR2 FQGTGA. The germline V and J ends were trimmed by 4 bases and 0 bases, with 21 bases remaining between them.